The 27 T cell receptor beta chains presented below share a single source sample, sequenced in a study of OX40 agonist ivuxolimab in advanced cancers. Assay: immunoSEQ multiplex PCR; the TCRdb copy retains only in-frame clones and omits some. Of around 40,000 clones in the sample, more than 80% were seen once. This sample comprised CD4+ or CD8+ T cells sorted from blood, obtained in a trial of the OX40 agonist ivuxolimab. Source of these receptors: an adult with an advanced solid tumor such as melanoma, head and neck, liver or kidney cancer.

V gene TRBV25-1 combines with J gene TRBJ1-5; D possibly corresponds to TRBD1 (6 bases). The CDR3 is 15 amino acids. CDR1 and CDR2 from the germline V gene are MGHDK and SYGVNS. V lost 8 bases, J lost 2 bases, and 16 bases lay in between. The CDR3 sequence: CASVLGGAGNQPQHF. The DNA for the CDR3 is TGTGCCAGCGTCCTCGGGGGGGCGGGCAATCAGCCCCAGCATTTT.

This chain links TRBV7-2 with TRBJ2-2; the match to TRBD2 covers 16 bases. V lost 5 bases and J lost 15; bases outside the gene matches: 6. The CDR3 spans 14 residues. Germline lookup yields CDR1 SGHTA and CDR2 FQGNSA. CDR3 nucleotides: TGTGCCAGCAGCATCGGGACTAGCGGGGGGGCGGTGTTTTTT. This translates into CASSIGTSGGAVFF.

This chain joins TRBV2 and TRBJ2-1; TRBD2 aligns across 13 bases. This CDR3 contains 13 residues. CDR1 is SNHLY, CDR2 FYNNEI, per germline. J was trimmed by 14 bases and V by 9 bases; bases with no gene match: 10. In DNA, the CDR3 is TGTGCCAGAGGGACTAGCGGGATCGGGGCGGAGTTCTTC. Its protein product is CARGTSGIGAEFF.

The J gene is TRBJ2-7, the V gene TRBV28, with TRBD1 identical over 9 bases. The V gene's germline CDR1 is MDHEN and CDR2 SYDVKM. The CDR3 spans 15 residues. With V trimmed by 4 bases and J by 4 bases, 8 bases remained unmatched. The CDR3: CASSSTGTGRYEQYF. The CDR3 DNA reads as TGTGCCAGCAGTTCCACCGGGACAGGGAGGTACGAGCAGTACTTC.

This clone was recorded a few times. The rearrangement links TRBV7-2 to TRBJ2-6; D is unclear. V dropped 8 bases and J dropped 4 bases, with 9 bases sitting between them. The CDR3 consists of 13 residues. Germline V gives CDR1 SGHTA, CDR2 FQGNSA. CDR3 residues: CASLSGGANVLTF. The DNA of the CDR3 is TGTGCCAGCCTTTCCGGGGGGGCCAACGTCCTGACTTTC. Together with reference TRBV7-2 and TRBJ2-6, the CDR3 gives the full variable domain: GAGVSQSPSNKVTEKGKDVELRCDPISGHTALYWYRQSLGQGLEFLIYFQGNSAPDKSGLPSDRFSAERTGGSVSTLTIQRTQQEDSAVYLCASLSGGANVLTFGAGSRLTVL.

This clone was picked up one time. The chain couples TRBV5-8 to TRBJ2-5; no clear D. V was pared by 0 bases and J by 5 bases, with 8 bases between. Germline loops: CDR1 SGHTS, CDR2 YDEGEE. There are 13 residues in the CDR3. CDR3 coding DNA: TGTGCCAGCAGCTTGGGAGGACGGGAGACCCAGTACTTC. Its translation: CASSLGGRETQYF.

The rearrangement links TRBV5-4 to TRBJ2-2, with 8 bases identical to TRBD1. V shed 5 bases and J 3 bases; nucleotides not matched to a gene: 6. The germline V gene has CDR1 SGHNT and CDR2 YYREEE (reference sequence). The CDR3 runs to 15 residues. The CDR3 sequence: CASSAGQGDTGELFF. CDR3 in DNA: TGTGCCAGCAGTGCCGGACAGGGAGACACCGGGGAGCTGTTTTTT.

The chain employs TRBV6-5 and TRBJ1-5; D not resolved. Trimming cost V 5 bases and J 5 bases, with 10 bases left between them. Germline lookup yields CDR1 MNHEY and CDR2 SVGAGI. The CDR3 runs to 13 residues. This chain's CDR3 is CASSPTDYQPQHF. CDR3 nucleotides: TGTGCCAGCAGTCCAACGGACTATCAGCCCCAGCATTTT.

This clone was seen once. The same CDR3 also results from other DNA sequences found in this sample. This rearrangement joins TRBV4-1 to TRBJ2-7, with D perhaps TRBD1 or TRBD2 (6 bases each). Germline loops: CDR1 MGHRA, CDR2 YSYEKL. The CDR3 totals 14 residues. V was pared by 8 bases and J by 4 bases, with 18 bases between. The CDR3 DNA sequence: TGCGCCAGCGGTACTGGGGGGCAGCGGTACGAGCAGTACTTC. Its protein is CASGTGGQRYEQYF.

The V call is TRBV14, the J call TRBJ2-1; D could derive from TRBD1 or TRBD2 (5 bases each). The V and J ends lost 3 bases and 8 bases respectively, with 5 bases between them. The length of the CDR3 is 11 residues. CDR1 and CDR2 (germline): SGHDN, FVKESK. CDR3 in amino acids: CASSQGHEQFF. As DNA, the CDR3 is TGTGCCAGCAGCCAGGGACATGAGCAGTTCTTC.

This chain uses TRBV7-3 with TRBJ2-3; D perhaps matches TRBD1 (5 bases). The CDR3 is 13 residues long. V lost 5 bases and J 4 bases, leaving 10 bases between the germline ends. Per germline, CDR1 SGHTA and CDR2 FQGTGA. For the CDR3, the DNA is TGTGCCAGCAGCCCGCCAGGGTCAGATACGCAGTATTTT. This sequence encodes CASSPPGSDTQYF.

This clone appeared a single time. V usage is TRBV7-3 and J usage is TRBJ2-2; 7 nucleotides align to TRBD2. Looked up from germline, CDR1 is SGHTA and CDR2 is FQGTGA. This CDR3 comprises 17 residues. V shed 3 bases, J shed 4 bases, and the junction held 11 bases outside the gene matches. In DNA, the CDR3 is TGTGCCAGCAGCTTGCGAACGGGACGGGAGGCCACCGGGGAGCTGTTTTTT. Encoded protein: CASSLRTGREATGELFF.

The CDR3 DNA reads TGCAGCGCCCAACGGGACTTCTACAATGAGCAGTTCTTC. It yields the protein CSAQRDFYNEQFF. The rearrangement uses TRBV29-1 and TRBJ2-1; possible D gene TRBD2, 6 bases. The CDR3 has 13 residues. Germline V gene sequence: CDR1 SQVTM, CDR2 ANQGSEA. V lost 7 bases, J lost 3 bases, and 13 bases lay in between.

To note about this clone: A read error may account for a junction end that differs from germline. V usage is TRBV7-7 and J usage is TRBJ2-2, with TRBD2 matching 14 bases. The CDR3 length is 16 residues. Per the germline V gene, CDR1 is SSHAT and CDR2 is FNYEAQ (reference sequence). The CDR3 is CASSRRLAGGNGELFF. For the CDR3, the DNA is TGTGCTAGCAGCCGCCGACTAGCGGGAGGGAACGGGGAGCTGTTTTTT.

The V and J genes are TRBV4-2 and TRBJ2-7, with 11 bases lining up with TRBD2. The germline gives CDR1 LGHNA, CDR2 YNFKEQ. Unmatched junction bases numbered 19, after V lost 4 bases and J lost 5 bases. The CDR3 has 19 residues. As DNA, the CDR3 is TGTGCCAGCAGCCCCCTCCAGACTAGCGGGAAGGGGGTTAGGAACGAGCAGTACTTC. Translated: CASSPLQTSGKGVRNEQYF.

This chain connects TRBV25-1 to TRBJ2-3, with 10 bases matching TRBD2. V gave up 2 bases and J gave up 1 base; unmatched junction bases: 3. The CDR3 is 16 residues long. Germline values: CDR1 MGHDK, CDR2 SYGVNS. The CDR3 is CASSEILAGRTDTQYF. The CDR3 DNA reads as TGTGCCAGCAGTGAAATACTAGCGGGGCGCACAGATACGCAGTATTTT.

The chain employs TRBV30 and TRBJ1-5; TRBD1 matches at 11 bases. There are 15 residues in the CDR3. The V gene's germline CDR1 is GTSNPN and CDR2 SVGIG (reference sequence). V dropped 5 bases and J dropped 3; count of bases not matched to a gene: 6. CDR3 sequence (DNA): TGTGCCTGGGACACGGGACAGGGGGTCAATCAGCCCCAGCATTTT. Protein: CAWDTGQGVNQPQHF.

V gene TRBV5-4 combines with J gene TRBJ2-1; TRBD2 matches at 7 bases. There are 13 residues in the CDR3. Trimming cost V 5 bases and J 8 bases; bases outside gene matches: 7. Germline CDR1 SGHNT, CDR2 YYREEE (reference sequence). The CDR3: CASRAGVLDEQFF. The CDR3 DNA is TGTGCCAGCAGGGCGGGAGTATTGGATGAGCAGTTCTTC. The whole variable domain, remainder taken from reference TRBV5-4 and TRBJ2-1, is ETGVTQSPTHLIKTRGQQVTLRCSSQSGHNTVSWYQQALGQGPQFIFQYYREEENGRGNFPPRFSGLQFPNYSSELNVNALELDDSALYLCASRAGVLDEQFFGPGTRLTVL.

The chain combines TRBV10-3 with TRBJ2-7; possibly TRBD1 or TRBD2 for D (5 bases each). V shed 5 bases and J shed 6 bases, with 14 bases lying between them. The CDR3 is 13 residues long. In germline, CDR1 is ENHRY, CDR2 SYGVKD. CDR3 DNA sequence: TGTGCCATCAGTAACGGGGCCGAAGGCGAGCAGTACTTC. Its translation: CAISNGAEGEQYF.

The rearrangement uses TRBV18 and TRBJ1-1, with 8 bases lining up with TRBD1. This CDR3 is built from 15 residues. The J segment lost 1 base and the V segment lost 4 bases, leaving 5 bases of the junction unmatched. The V gene's germline CDR1 is KGHSH and CDR2 LQKENI. The CDR3 bases are TGTGCCAGCTCACAAGGACAGGGAGAGAACACTGAAGCTTTCTTT. It encodes CASSQGQGENTEAFF.

This clone is a singleton in its sample. The V call is TRBV16, the J call TRBJ1-1, with D hard to call. V was trimmed by 4 bases and J by 3 bases, leaving 15 bases between them. The germline V gene encodes CDR1 KGHSY and CDR2 FQNENV. The CDR3 covers 15 residues. Here the CDR3 DNA reads TGTGCCAGCAGCCTAAATCCCAGCTCCGACACTGAAGCTTTCTTT. It codes for CASSLNPSSDTEAFF.

V gene TRBV6-6 combines with J gene TRBJ1-2, with 7 bases identical to TRBD1. The CDR3 covers 15 residues. Germline V gene sequence: CDR1 MNHNY, CDR2 SVGAGI (reference sequence). The V segment lost 0 bases and the J segment 4 bases; nucleotides outside the gene matches: 5. CDR3 loop: CASSYSAGGLYGYTF. In nucleotides, the CDR3 is TGTGCCAGCAGTTACTCGGCAGGGGGGCTCTATGGCTACACCTTC.

This chain links TRBV30 with TRBJ2-1; 8 nucleotides line up with TRBD2. Unmatched junction bases numbered 9, after V lost 4 bases and J lost 1 base. There are 16 residues in the CDR3. Germline lookup yields CDR1 GTSNPN and CDR2 SVGIG (reference sequence). CDR3 amino acids: CAWNPPGLGSYNEQFF. CDR3 coding DNA: TGTGCCTGGAATCCTCCGGGACTAGGTTCCTACAATGAGCAGTTCTTC. The full variable domain, with the rest looked up from reference TRBV30 and TRBJ2-1, is SQTIHQWPATLVQPVGSPLSLECTVEGTSNPNLYWYRQAAGRGLQLLFYSVGIGQISSEVPQNLSASRPQDRQFILSSKKLLLSDSGFYLCAWNPPGLGSYNEQFFGPGTRLTVL.

The table lists this clone with a count of one. CDR3: CASLRSSGEQYF. DNA of the CDR3: TGTGCCAGCCTACGGTCCTCGGGTGAGCAGTACTTC. The chain is built from TRBV6-1 and TRBJ2-7, with D uncertain. There are 12 residues in the CDR3. Trimming took 8 bases from V and 7 from J, leaving 15 bases between them. Germline-derived CDR1 and CDR2 are MNHNS and SASEGT.

This chain connects TRBV7-3 to TRBJ2-1; possibly TRBD1 for D (6 bases). The CDR3 is 14 residues long. Germline-derived CDR1 and CDR2 are SGHTA and FQGTGA. Trimming removed 5 bases from V and 2 bases from J, with 10 bases in between. CDR3 sequence: CASSIRDTYNEQFF. CDR3 coding DNA: TGTGCCAGCAGCATCCGGGACACCTACAATGAGCAGTTCTTC.

The CDR3 bases are TGTGCCAGCTCTCAAAGGACGGGGGAGAACTATGGCTACACCTTC. Residues: CASSQRTGENYGYTF. The J gene is TRBJ1-2, the V gene TRBV18, with a tentative D call TRBD1 (5 bases). V lost 6 bases and J 2 bases, leaving 16 bases between the germline ends. Germline V CDR1 and CDR2: KGHSH, LQKENI. The CDR3 runs to 15 residues.

The chain uses TRBV9 and TRBJ2-1; 7 bases match TRBD2. Unmatched junction bases numbered 11, after V lost 4 bases and J lost 7 bases. This CDR3 has 15 amino acids. CDR1 and CDR2 from the germline V gene are SGDLS and YYNGEE. CDR3 DNA sequence: TGTGCCAGCAGCCTCCAGGGAGGGGCGGTTAATGAGCAGTTCTTC. Translation: CASSLQGGAVNEQFF.